This T cell receptor beta chain was found in a study of identical twins. Study-wide results and limits: Monozygotic twins shared more out-of-frame TCR alpha than recombination models predicted. Potential partial confounding of zero-insertion analyses by invariant MAIT and iNKT cells was noted.

Each cDNA held unique molecular identifiers, and template switching gave it a universal primer site. TCRdb independently ran MiXCR on the 5' RACE reads; one entry per CDR3 protein. Of 1.5 million to 2 million distinct CDR3 sequences listed, under 35% are singletons. A note on this clonotype: The antigen remains unidentified.

After removal of 5 bases from V and 8 bases from J, the junction contained 8 bases not matched to a gene. The CDR3 length is 14 residues. All donors comprised healthy Caucasians. The sample was cord blood. The J gene is TRBJ2-1, the V gene TRBV12-3 or TRBV12-4, with 8 nucleotides matching TRBD2. The origin of this receptor is a newborn girl in good health. The CDR3 sequence is CASSPLAAGHEQFF. For the CDR3, the DNA is TGTGCCAGCAGTCCACTAGCGGCAGGTCATGAGCAGTTCTTC.